This T cell receptor (beta chain) was recorded in a study of T-cell memory formation after mild COVID-19. V shed 3 bases and J 8 bases; nucleotides not matched to a gene: 3. The germline gives CDR1 MGHDK, CDR2 SYGVNS. This CDR3 has 12 amino acids. Constant-segment primers served in 5'RACE that generated TCR alpha and TCR beta cDNA libraries bearing sample barcodes and UMIs. TCRdb reprocessed the 5' RACE reads via MiXCR and lists one record per CDR3 protein. The data contain roughly 200,000 distinct CDR3 sequences, more than 8% of them singletons. What was sequenced was PBMCs or a T cell subset sorted from them (not recorded which). The origin of this receptor is a man aged 18 to 30 who had mild COVID-19 (a few samples of this study predate the infection). Cell type and time point are not known. This chain uses TRBV25-1 with TRBJ1-1; 7 positions agree with TRBD1. The CDR3 DNA reads TGTGCCAGCAGTGAGAGGGGACAGGAAGCTTTCTTT. It specifies CASSERGQEAFF.